A single sample gave rise to the 28 T cell receptor beta chains below, sequenced in a study of regulatory T cells in long-lasting Graves disease. Libraries of TCR beta came from iRepertoire HTBI primers plus Arm-PCR of CDR3 regions. From the multiplex PCR reads, TCRdb called clonotypes with MiXCR, one entry per CDR3 protein. The repertoire consists of 500,000 to 800,000 distinct CDR3 sequences, with about 32% occurring once and the leading ten covering about two fifths. Time point noted: persistent/refractory GD, antithyroid drugs over 5 years with positive TRAb. PBMCs were the source of the RNA used for TCR sequencing. The starting material was peripheral blood mononuclear cells (PBMCs), obtained when the disease was refractory, from a patient treated with antithyroid drugs. These TCRs come from a female donor with Graves disease.

This clonotype was observed once. This chain uses TRBV28 with TRBJ1-1; 11 bases align to TRBD1. V shed 2 bases and J 6 bases; nucleotides not matched to a gene: 5. The CDR3 spans 15 residues. CDR1 and CDR2 (germline): MDHEN, SYDVKM. CDR3 DNA sequence: TGTGCCAGCAGTTTACCGGGACAGGGGGGCGCTGAAGCTTTCTTT. Translated, it gives CASSLPGQGGAEAFF.

This clonotype was counted a few times. The chain has TRBV5-1 and TRBJ1-1, with a tentative D call TRBD1 (5 bases). This CDR3 contains 15 residues. Germline CDR1 is SGHRS and CDR2 is YFSETQ. V dropped 6 bases and J dropped 11 bases, with 26 bases sitting between them. The CDR3 sequence is CASNYVGGVGPRAFF. DNA of the CDR3: TGCGCCAGCAACTACGTGGGGGGTGTCGGTCCGAGGGCTTTCTTT.

This clonotype showed up just a few times. J is TRBJ2-7 and V is TRBV28; 10 positions agree with TRBD2. CDR1 is MDHEN and CDR2 is SYDVKM in the germline V gene. The V gene end was trimmed by 5 bases and the J gene end by 6 bases; junction bases not matched to a gene: 13. The CDR3 is 16 amino acids. The CDR3 loop is CASSPPLLAGPAEQYF. CDR3 bases: TGTGCCAGCAGTCCCCCCTTACTAGCGGGACCCGCCGAGCAGTACTTC.

V gene TRBV15 combines with J gene TRBJ2-7; 12 nucleotides line up with TRBD2. Germline V CDR1 and CDR2: LNHNV, YYDKDF (reference sequence). There are 16 residues in the CDR3. V was clipped by 10 bases and J by 7 bases; unmatched bases: 17. CDR3: CAISPYPSGRAYEQYF. DNA of the CDR3: TGTGCCATCAGTCCCTACCCTAGCGGGAGGGCTTATGAGCAGTACTTC.

The V call is TRBV29-1, the J call TRBJ1-1, with D possibly TRBD1 on 5 matching bases. This CDR3 spans 14 amino acids. Germline assignment: CDR1 SQVTM and CDR2 ANQGSEA. The V end lost 5 bases, the J end lost 0 bases, and 13 bases lay between the germline ends. The CDR3 here is CSVPGAGVNTEAFF. The CDR3 coding sequence is TGCAGCGTTCCTGGGGCGGGTGTGAACACTGAAGCTTTCTTT.

The chain links TRBV20-1 to TRBJ1-6, with D possibly being TRBD1 (6 bases). Germline V gene data show CDR1 as DFQATT and CDR2 as SNEGSKA (reference sequence). CDR3 length: 16 amino acids. V was cut by 3 bases and J by 8 bases, with 20 bases left in between. CDR3: CSASTRGLGRDSPLHF. DNA of the CDR3: TGCAGTGCTAGCACCAGGGGTCTGGGGCGGGATTCACCCCTCCACTTT.

In this sample, this clonotype turned up once. Since a much larger clone is just one base distant, this may be a read error. This sequence joins TRBV11-2 and TRBJ1-1; D is undetermined. Germline-derived CDR1 and CDR2 are SGHAT and FQNNGV. The CDR3 length is 15 residues. The DNA for the CDR3 is TGTGCCTGCAGCTTAGGACTGAATATGAACACTGAAGCTTTCTTT. Translated, it gives CACSLGLNMNTEAFF.

The rearrangement joins TRBV18 to TRBJ1-3, with D perhaps matching TRBD1 (5 bases). The CDR3 runs 16 residues. Germline V gives CDR1 KGHSH, CDR2 LQKENI. V lost 6 bases, J lost 2 bases, and 17 bases lay in between. The CDR3 nucleotides are TGTGCCAGCTCGCCCAAGGGACGCCTGGCTGGAAACACCATATATTTT. Its protein product is CASSPKGRLAGNTIYF.

The chain joins TRBV12-3 or TRBV12-4 to TRBJ2-3; D assignment may be TRBD1 or TRBD2 (5 bases each). CDR3 length equals 13 residues. The V end lost 5 bases, the J end lost 6 bases, and 12 bases lay between the germline ends. The CDR3: CASSPRDGDTQYF. DNA of the CDR3: TGTGCCAGCAGTCCCAGGGACGGGGATACGCAGTATTTT.

The chain is built from TRBV5-1 and TRBJ1-1; the match to TRBD1 covers 7 bases. The V gene's germline CDR1 is SGHRS and CDR2 YFSETQ. J was trimmed by 4 bases and V by 2 bases; bases with no gene match: 5. The CDR3 runs to 14 residues. The CDR3: CASSLKQGSTEAFF. CDR3 nucleotides: TGCGCCAGCAGCTTAAAACAGGGGTCCACTGAAGCTTTCTTT.

This clonotype was counted between two and nine times. The genes are TRBV2 and TRBJ2-7; tentatively, D is TRBD2 (6 bases). The ends were cut back, 6 bases at V and 1 base at J, with 16 bases in the middle. The germline gives CDR1 SNHLY, CDR2 FYNNEI. This CDR3 is built from 15 residues. CDR3 nucleotides: TGTGCCAGCAGCTTATATACTAGCAGATCCTACGAGCAGTACTTC. This gives the protein CASSLYTSRSYEQYF.

This chain connects TRBV6-1 to TRBJ1-5, with D unclear. Looked up from germline, CDR1 is MNHNS and CDR2 is SASEGT. The CDR3 consists of 15 residues. The V end lost 7 bases, the J end lost 2 bases, and 15 bases lay between the germline ends. For the CDR3, the DNA is TGTGCCAGCATTTCGGCCACCCCTGGCAATCAGCCCCAGCATTTT. Translated: CASISATPGNQPQHF.

In this sample, this clonotype turned up a few times. The V and J genes are TRBV2 and TRBJ1-2, with no clear D. CDR3 length equals 12 residues. CDR1 and CDR2 from the germline V gene are SNHLY and FYNNEI. The V gene lost 6 bases and the J gene lost 6 bases, with 11 bases spanning the gap. In DNA form, the CDR3 reads TGTGCCAGCAGAACACTCAGAGATGGCTACACCTTC. Protein sequence: CASRTLRDGYTF.

This clonotype has a handful of counts. The gene calls are TRBV30 and TRBJ1-6; weak D call: TRBD1 (5 bases). The V end was cut by 3 bases, the J end by 13 bases, with 10 bases between. The CDR3 is 11 residues long. CDR1 is GTSNPN and CDR2 is SVGIG in the germline V gene (reference sequence). The CDR3 sequence: CAWRDNQPLHF. The CDR3 DNA reads TGTGCCTGGAGGGACAATCAGCCCCTCCACTTT.

About this clonotype itself: It may be a read error: a sequence one base away is much more abundant. No conserved phenylalanine or tryptophan ends this CDR3, so it is likely a read error. This rearrangement joins TRBV28 to TRBJ1-1; possible D gene TRBD1, 5 bases. This CDR3 has 17 amino acids. Between the trimmed V and J ends, which lost 3 bases and 8 bases, there was a span of 25 bases. Germline V gives CDR1 MDHEN, CDR2 SYDVKM. For the CDR3, the DNA is TGTGCCAGCAGTTTCCCCGTGTGGGGCGGGAGGGGCGGAGAAGCTTTCTTG. This translates into CASSFPVWGGRGGEAFL.

V gene TRBV5-1 combines with J gene TRBJ2-2, with D uncertain. Trimming cost V 6 bases and J 0 bases, with 3 bases left between them. The CDR3 is 12 amino acids. Per the germline V gene, CDR1 is SGHRS and CDR2 is YFSETQ. The CDR3 spells CASMANTGELFF. CDR3 nucleotide sequence: TGCGCCAGCATGGCGAACACCGGGGAGCTGTTTTTT. Variable domain in full (rest from reference TRBV5-1 and TRBJ2-2): KAGVTQTPRYLIKTRGQQVTLSCSPISGHRSVSWYQQTPGQGLQFLFEYFSETQRNKGNFPGRFSGRQFSNSRSEMNVSTLELGDSALYLCASMANTGELFFGEGSRLTVL.

In this sample, this clonotype turned up a few times. The CDR3 spells CASRVGGKETQYF. The CDR3 nucleotides read TGTGCCAGTAGGGTCGGAGGCAAGGAGACCCAGTACTTC. The genes are TRBV19 and TRBJ2-5; D may be TRBD2 (5 bases). Germline CDR1 and CDR2: LNHDA and SQIVND (reference sequence). The CDR3 has 13 residues. The V gene lost 6 bases and the J gene lost 5 bases, with 13 bases spanning the gap.

On this clonotype: A much larger clone differs by one base, so this may be a read error. The chain has TRBV30 and TRBJ1-1; D is uncertain. There are 16 residues in the CDR3. Germline lookup yields CDR1 GTSNPN and CDR2 SVGIG (reference sequence). The CDR3 region is CAWSVLQAGLNTEALF. The CDR3 nucleotides read TGTGCCTGGAGTGTACTCCAGGCGGGCTTGAACACTGAAGCTCTCTTT.

V gene TRBV7-3 combines with J gene TRBJ1-1; tentatively, D is TRBD1 (6 bases). V shed 1 base and J shed 5 bases, with 14 bases lying between them. CDR1 and CDR2 from the germline V gene are SGHTA and FQGTGA. The CDR3 length is 15 residues. The CDR3 spells CASSLKQAGATEAFF. The CDR3 DNA reads TGTGCCAGCAGCTTAAAGCAGGCGGGGGCTACTGAAGCTTTCTTT.

The V gene is TRBV7-6, the J gene TRBJ1-1; D not resolved. CDR1 and CDR2 from the germline V gene are SGHVS and FNYEAQ. The CDR3 sequence is 14 residues long. V lost 5 bases and J lost 2, with 12 bases in between. This CDR3 reads CASSPYGFNTEAFF. The CDR3 region has the DNA TGTGCCAGCAGCCCGTACGGGTTTAACACTGAAGCTTTCTTT.

As concerns this clonotype: An end of the junction does not agree with germline; a read error may underlie this. The V call is TRBV12-3 or TRBV12-4, the J call TRBJ2-5, with D perhaps matching TRBD2 (7 bases). This CDR3 is 17 amino acids long. CDR3 loop: CASSWGLAGAPQETQHF. The CDR3 nucleotides read TGTGCCAGCAGTTGGGGCCTTGCGGGGGCTCCCCAAGAGACCCAGCACTTC.

This clonotype has only a few counts. The J gene is TRBJ1-1, the V gene TRBV30; D is perhaps TRBD1 (6 bases). The V gene lost 0 bases and the J gene lost 0 bases, with 14 bases spanning the gap. There are 16 residues in the CDR3. CDR1 and CDR2 (germline): GTSNPN, SVGIG (reference sequence). The CDR3 sequence: CAWSVLGGRMNTEAFF. The CDR3 nucleotides are TGTGCCTGGAGTGTACTGGGGGGGCGGATGAACACTGAAGCTTTCTTT. Looking up the rest from reference TRBV30 and TRBJ1-1 gives the full variable domain: SQTIHQWPATLVQPVGSPLSLECTVEGTSNPNLYWYRQAAGRGLQLLFYSVGIGQISSEVPQNLSASRPQDRQFILSSKKLLLSDSGFYLCAWSVLGGRMNTEAFFGQGTRLTVV.

This clonotype was counted many times. The rearrangement links TRBV7-2 to TRBJ1-2; 7 bases are shared with TRBD1. Germline V gives CDR1 SGHTA, CDR2 FQGNSA. CDR3 length: 13 amino acids. V lost 3 bases, J lost 3 bases, and 1 base stayed unmatched. The CDR3 DNA is TGTGCCAGCAGCTTTGGACAGGACTATGGCTACACCTTC. As protein: CASSFGQDYGYTF.

This clonotype was detected only a few times. The rearrangement links TRBV7-9 to TRBJ1-1, with TRBD1 identical over 7 bases. Germline CDR1 SEHNR, CDR2 FQNEAQ (reference sequence). V lost 0 bases, J lost 1 base, and 2 bases stayed unmatched. CDR3 length equals 15 residues. The CDR3 region is CASSLAGQPNTEAFF. The CDR3 coding sequence is TGTGCCAGCAGCTTAGCGGGACAGCCGAACACTGAAGCTTTCTTT.

The V call is TRBV7-9, the J call TRBJ1-5; tentatively, D is TRBD1 (6 bases). The germline gives CDR1 SEHNR, CDR2 FQNEAQ (reference sequence). The CDR3 has 18 residues. The V end was cut by 3 bases, the J end by 0 bases, with 18 bases between. CDR3 sequence reads: CASSLGQGDWNSNQPQHF. CDR3 DNA: TGTGCCAGCAGCTTGGGACAAGGGGATTGGAATAGCAATCAGCCCCAGCATTTT.

CDR3 sequence (DNA): TGCAGTGCTAGTTTGGACACCTCCTACGAGCAGTACTTC. Its translation: CSASLDTSYEQYF. The chain has TRBV20-1 and TRBJ2-7, with D tentatively TRBD1 (5 bases). Trimming left V 3 bases short and J 0 bases short, with 9 bases between. Per the germline V gene, CDR1 is DFQATT and CDR2 is SNEGSKA (reference sequence). This CDR3 comprises 13 residues.

The chain is built from TRBV10-2 and TRBJ1-1; D ambiguous. Trimming stripped 6 bases from V and 0 bases from J, with 11 bases between. Germline-derived CDR1 and CDR2 are WSHSY and SAAADI. The CDR3 totals 14 residues. This CDR3 reads CASSDDAMNTEAFF. CDR3 bases: TGCGCCAGCAGCGACGACGCCATGAACACTGAAGCTTTCTTT.

This clonotype was recorded many times. The chain combines TRBV3-1 with TRBJ1-2; D call uncertain. This CDR3 comprises 12 residues. Germline values: CDR1 LGHDT, CDR2 YNNKEL (reference sequence). The V gene lost 4 bases and the J gene lost 8 bases, with 11 bases spanning the gap. CDR3 coding DNA: TGTGCCAGCAGCCTCCAGCAGCTAGGCTACACCTTC. It encodes CASSLQQLGYTF. The whole variable domain, filled in from reference TRBV3-1 and TRBJ1-2, reads DTAVSQTPKYLVTQMGNDKSIKCEQNLGHDTMYWYKQDSKKFLKIMFSYNNKELIINETVPNRFSPKSPDKAHLNLHINSLELGDSAVYFCASSLQQLGYTFGSGTRLTVV.